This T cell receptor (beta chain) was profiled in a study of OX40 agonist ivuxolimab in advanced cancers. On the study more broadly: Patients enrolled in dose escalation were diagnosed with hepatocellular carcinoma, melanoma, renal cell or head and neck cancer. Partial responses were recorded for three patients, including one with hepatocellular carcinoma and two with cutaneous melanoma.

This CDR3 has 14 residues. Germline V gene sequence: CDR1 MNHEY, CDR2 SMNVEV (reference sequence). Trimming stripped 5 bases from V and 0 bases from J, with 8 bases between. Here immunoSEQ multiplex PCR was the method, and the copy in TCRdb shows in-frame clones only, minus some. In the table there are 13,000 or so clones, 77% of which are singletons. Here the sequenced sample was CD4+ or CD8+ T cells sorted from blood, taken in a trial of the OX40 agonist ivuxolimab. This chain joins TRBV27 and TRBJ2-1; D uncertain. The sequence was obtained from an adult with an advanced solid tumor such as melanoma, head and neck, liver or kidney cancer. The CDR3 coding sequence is TGTGCCAGCAGTACCCCGAGCTCCTACAATGAGCAGTTCTTC. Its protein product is CASSTPSSYNEQFF.